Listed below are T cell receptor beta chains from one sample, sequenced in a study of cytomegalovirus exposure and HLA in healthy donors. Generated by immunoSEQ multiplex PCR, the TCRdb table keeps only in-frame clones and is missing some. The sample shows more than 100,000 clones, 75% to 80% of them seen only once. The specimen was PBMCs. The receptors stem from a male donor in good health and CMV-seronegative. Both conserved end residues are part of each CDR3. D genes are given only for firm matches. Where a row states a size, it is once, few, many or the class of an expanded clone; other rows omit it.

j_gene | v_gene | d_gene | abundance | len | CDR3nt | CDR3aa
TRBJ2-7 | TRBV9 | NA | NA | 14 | TGTGCCAGCAGCGTAGAAGGGGCCGGCTACGAGCAGTACTTC | CASSVEGAGYEQYF
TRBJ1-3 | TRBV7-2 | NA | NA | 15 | TGTGCCAGCAGCTTAGCAACAGGGACCGGAAACACCATATATTTT | CASSLATGTGNTIYF
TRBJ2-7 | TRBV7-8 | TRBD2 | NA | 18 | TGTGCCAGCAGCTTGGGAGGACTAGCGGGGGTATACCACTACGAGCAGTACTTC | CASSLGGLAGVYHYEQYF
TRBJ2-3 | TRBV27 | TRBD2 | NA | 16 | TGTGCCAGCAGTCCCGGACTAGCGGGGGACACAGATACGCAGTATTTT | CASSPGLAGDTDTQYF
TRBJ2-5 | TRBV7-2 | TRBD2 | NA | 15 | TGTGCCAGCAGCTTAGAAGGCGGGAGCCAAGAGACCCAGTACTTC | CASSLEGGSQETQYF
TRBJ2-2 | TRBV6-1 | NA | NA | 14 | TGTGCCAGCAGTGGAACAGGGAAACCCGGGGAGCTGTTTTTT | CASSGTGKPGELFF
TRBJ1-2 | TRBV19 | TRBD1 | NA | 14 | TGTGCCAGTAGTATAGTGACAGGGAACTATGGCTACACCTTC | CASSIVTGNYGYTF
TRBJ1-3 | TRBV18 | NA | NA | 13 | TGTGCCAGCTCACCACTCACTGGAAACACCATATATTTT | CASSPLTGNTIYF
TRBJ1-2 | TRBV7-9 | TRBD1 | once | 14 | TGTGCCAGCAGCCCGGGACAGGGCTTAAATGGCTACACCTTC | CASSPGQGLNGYTF
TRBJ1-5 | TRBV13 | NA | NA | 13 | TGTGCCAGCAGCCTCGAGGGGGATCAGCCCCAGCATTTT | CASSLEGDQPQHF
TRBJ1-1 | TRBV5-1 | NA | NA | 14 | TGCGCCAGCAGCTTGGTTCCCCATTTCGAGGTAGCTTTCTTT | CASSLVPHFEVAFF
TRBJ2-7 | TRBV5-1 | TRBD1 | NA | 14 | TGCGCCAGCAGCCAAGGACAGGGGAGGAACGAGCAGTACTTC | CASSQGQGRNEQYF
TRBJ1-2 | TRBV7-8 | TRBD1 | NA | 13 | TGTGCCAGCAGCACCGGGACAGGGGTTGGCTACACCTTC | CASSTGTGVGYTF
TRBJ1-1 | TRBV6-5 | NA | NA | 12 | TGCGCCAGCAGTTACTCCCAGGGTGCAGCTTTCTTT | CASSYSQGAAFF
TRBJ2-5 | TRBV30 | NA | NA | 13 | TGTGCCTGGAGTGTACGATGGAGGGGGACCCAGTACTTC | CAWSVRWRGTQYF
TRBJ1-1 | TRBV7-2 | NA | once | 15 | TGTGCCAGCAGCCCTAGGGGCAGCCTGAACACTGAAGCTTTCTTT | CASSPRGSLNTEAFF
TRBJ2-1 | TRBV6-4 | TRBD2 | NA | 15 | TGTGCCAGCAGTGACGGCAGCGGGGGACAAGAGGCCCAGTTCTTC | CASSDGSGGQEAQFF
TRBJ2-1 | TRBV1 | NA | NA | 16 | TGCACCAGCAGCCAAGGCGGGGGGGGCTCCTACAATGAGCAGTTCTTC | CTSSQGGGGSYNEQFF
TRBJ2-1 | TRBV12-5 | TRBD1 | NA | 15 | TGTGCTAGTGGCCTAGGACAGGTTTCCTACAATGAGCAGTTCTTC | CASGLGQVSYNEQFF
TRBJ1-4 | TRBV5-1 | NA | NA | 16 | TGCGCCAGCAGCTTGTCGGTCCAGGGGCGTGATGAAAAACTGTTTTTT | CASSLSVQGRDEKLFF
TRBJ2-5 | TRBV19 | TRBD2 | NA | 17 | TGTGCCAGTAGTCCCTTGGGACTAGCGGGGGGGCAAGAGACCCAGTACTTC | CASSPLGLAGGQETQYF
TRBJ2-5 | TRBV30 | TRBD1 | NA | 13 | TGTGCCTGGAGCAACAGGGGTCGTGGGACCCAGTACTTC | CAWSNRGRGTQYF
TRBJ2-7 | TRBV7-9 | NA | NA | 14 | TGTGCCAGCAGCATCGGACAGGGACTATACGAGCAGTACTTC | CASSIGQGLYEQYF
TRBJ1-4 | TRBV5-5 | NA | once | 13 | TGTGCCAGCAGCTTGTCACAGGATGAAAAACTGTTTTTT | CASSLSQDEKLFF
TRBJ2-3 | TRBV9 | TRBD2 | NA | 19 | TGTGCCAGCAGCGTCGCGGCGGGGGGCCTTCGCTCTAGCACAGATACGCAGTATTTT | CASSVAAGGLRSSTDTQYF
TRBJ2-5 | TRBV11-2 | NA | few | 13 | TGTGCCAGCAGATTAGGACTCGCTGAGACCCAGTACTTC | CASRLGLAETQYF
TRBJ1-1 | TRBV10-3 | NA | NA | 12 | TGTGCCATCAGTGACGCCACATCTGAAGCTTTCTTT | CAISDATSEAFF
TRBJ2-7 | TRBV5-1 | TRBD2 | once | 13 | TGCGCCAGCAGCCCCGGCGGGGGTTACGAGCAGTACTTC | CASSPGGGYEQYF
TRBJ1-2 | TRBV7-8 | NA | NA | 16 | TGTGCCAGCAGCCCCCAAGCGTGGGGGGAGCTGGATGGCTACACCTTC | CASSPQAWGELDGYTF
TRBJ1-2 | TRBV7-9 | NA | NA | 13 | TGTGCCAGCACCCGACAGGTCCGGGGTGGCTACACCTTC | CASTRQVRGGYTF
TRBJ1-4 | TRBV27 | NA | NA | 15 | TGTGCCAGCAGTTCAAAGACTGCAACTAATGAAAAACTGTTTTTT | CASSSKTATNEKLFF
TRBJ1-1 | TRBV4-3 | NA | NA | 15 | TGCGCCAGCAGCCAAGATCTGGGGCAGAACACTGAAGCTTTCTTT | CASSQDLGQNTEAFF
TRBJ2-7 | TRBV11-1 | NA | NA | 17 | TGTGCCAGCAGCCCCAAGGAGACCGCCTCCTGGACCTACGAGCAGTACTTC | CASSPKETASWTYEQYF
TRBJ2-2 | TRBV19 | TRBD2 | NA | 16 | TGTGCCAGTAGTCCGTTAGCGGGGGACTCCACCGGGGAGCTGTTTTTT | CASSPLAGDSTGELFF
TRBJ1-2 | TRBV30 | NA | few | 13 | TGTGCCTGGAGTGTAGGGGCAGGGTATGGCTACACCTTC | CAWSVGAGYGYTF
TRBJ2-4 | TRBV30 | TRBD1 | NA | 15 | TGTGCCTGGGCCGGGACAGGGGGAGGCAAAAACATTCAGTACTTC | CAWAGTGGGKNIQYF
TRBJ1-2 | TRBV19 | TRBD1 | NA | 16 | TGTGCCAGTAGTATAGTCCAGGACAGGGGTAGGAATGGCTACACCTTC | CASSIVQDRGRNGYTF
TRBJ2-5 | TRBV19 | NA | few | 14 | TGTGCCAGTAAAGAGGCGGTCCAACAAGAGACCCAGTACTTC | CASKEAVQQETQYF
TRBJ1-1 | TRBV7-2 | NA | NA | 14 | TGTGCCAGCAGCTTAAGGCGGGGGAACACTGAAGCTTTCTTT | CASSLRRGNTEAFF
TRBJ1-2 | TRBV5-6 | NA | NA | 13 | TGTGCCAGCAGCTTTACCAGTTTTAGCCACTACACCTTC | CASSFTSFSHYTF
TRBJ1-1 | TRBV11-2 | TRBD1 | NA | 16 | TGTGCCAGCAGCTTAAAGGGAGACAGGGCCGGCACTGAAGCTTTCTTT | CASSLKGDRAGTEAFF
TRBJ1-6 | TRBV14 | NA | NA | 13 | TGTGCCAGCAGCCAACGGAACAGTGGACCCCTCCACTTT | CASSQRNSGPLHF
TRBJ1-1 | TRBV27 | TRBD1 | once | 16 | TGTGCCAGCAGTTTGAGGGGGCTTGAAGGGTACACTGAAGCTTTCTTT | CASSLRGLEGYTEAFF
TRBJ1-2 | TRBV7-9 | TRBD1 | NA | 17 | TGTGCCAGCAGCTTCGCCTCTCCGGGACAGGGGGCCTCTGGCTACACCTTC | CASSFASPGQGASGYTF
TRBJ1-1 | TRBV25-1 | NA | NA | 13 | TGTGCCAGCAGTGAAAGGCCGGAGACTGAAGCTTTCTTT | CASSERPETEAFF
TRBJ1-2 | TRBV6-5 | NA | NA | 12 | TGTGCCAGCAGACACAGGGTCTATGGCTACACCTTC | CASRHRVYGYTF
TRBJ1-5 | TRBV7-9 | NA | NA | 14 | TGTGCCAGCAGCTTTGGAGACAGCAATCAGCCCCAGCATTTT | CASSFGDSNQPQHF
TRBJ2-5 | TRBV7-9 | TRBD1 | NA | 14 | TGTGCCAGCAGCTCAGGACAGGAGCAAGAGACCCAGTACTTC | CASSSGQEQETQYF
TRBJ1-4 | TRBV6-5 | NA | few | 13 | TGTGCCAGCAAAAACCGGGTTAATGAAAAACTGTTTTTT | CASKNRVNEKLFF
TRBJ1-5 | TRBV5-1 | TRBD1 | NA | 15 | TGCGCCAGCAGCCCCGGACAGGGGGCGGGACAGCCCCAGCATTTT | CASSPGQGAGQPQHF
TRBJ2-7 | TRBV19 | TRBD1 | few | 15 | TGTGCCAGTAGTATAGAGGACAGGGCCCCATACGAGCAGTACTTC | CASSIEDRAPYEQYF